The rows below give T cell receptor beta chains drawn from one sample of a study of shared clonotypes between healthy human individuals. The data were produced by immunoSEQ multiplex PCR, yet TCRdb's version contains in-frame clones alone and is incomplete. Here the sample spans millions of clones, more than 85% being singletons. Material: naive CD8+ T cells from PBMCs. The origin of the receptors is a man aged 18 to 29 in good health. Some clones in this sample may be carry-over from other donors' samples. CDR3s include the opening cysteine and the closing phenylalanine or tryptophan. Fields, in order: J gene, D gene, clone size, CDR3 length, V gene, CDR3 protein, CDR3 DNA. The D gene is left open where the match is weak. Not all rows give a size; the values are once, few, many and, for expanded clones, a class.

j_gene: TRBJ2-1
d_gene: -
abundance: -
len: 15
v_gene: TRBV6-5
CDR3aa: CASSPLAGVYNEQFF
CDR3nt: TGTGCCAGCAGTCCTTTAGCTGGGGTCTACAATGAGCAGTTCTTC

j_gene: TRBJ1-1
d_gene: -
abundance: -
len: 18
v_gene: TRBV4-2
CDR3aa: CASSQGAPQRAKAREAFF
CDR3nt: TGTGCCAGCAGCCAAGGGGCCCCTCAACGGGCCAAGGCCCGTGAAGCTTTCTTT

j_gene: TRBJ1-5
d_gene: TRBD1
abundance: -
len: 15
v_gene: TRBV13
CDR3aa: CASSWRGQVDQPQHF
CDR3nt: TGTGCCAGCAGTTGGAGGGGACAGGTCGATCAGCCCCAGCATTTT

j_gene: TRBJ2-4
d_gene: -
abundance: once
len: 17
v_gene: TRBV5-1
CDR3aa: CASSLDWGMGAKNIQYF
CDR3nt: TGCGCCAGCAGCTTGGATTGGGGAATGGGGGCCAAAAACATTCAGTACTTC

j_gene: TRBJ2-5
d_gene: TRBD1
abundance: -
len: 17
v_gene: TRBV7-9
CDR3aa: CASSLVPPATGQETQYF
CDR3nt: TGTGCCAGCAGCTTAGTACCCCCCGCGACAGGGCAAGAGACCCAGTACTTC

j_gene: TRBJ2-1
d_gene: TRBD2
abundance: -
len: 18
v_gene: TRBV7-6
CDR3aa: CASSLLGLAANSYNEQFF
CDR3nt: TGTGCCAGCAGCTTATTAGGGCTAGCGGCCAACTCCTACAATGAGCAGTTCTTC

j_gene: TRBJ2-7
d_gene: -
abundance: -
len: 13
v_gene: TRBV19
CDR3aa: CASSMGGLYEQYF
CDR3nt: TGTGCCAGTAGTATGGGGGGACTCTACGAGCAGTACTTC

j_gene: TRBJ1-5
d_gene: -
abundance: -
len: 12
v_gene: TRBV30
CDR3aa: CAWSVWNQPQHF
CDR3nt: TGTGCCTGGAGTGTATGGAATCAGCCCCAGCATTTT

j_gene: TRBJ2-7
d_gene: -
abundance: -
len: 14
v_gene: TRBV13
CDR3aa: CASSPNVKRDEQYF
CDR3nt: TGTGCCAGCAGCCCAAACGTCAAGAGGGACGAGCAGTACTTC

j_gene: TRBJ2-1
d_gene: -
abundance: -
len: 15
v_gene: TRBV6-5
CDR3aa: CASSYSSPGVGEQFF
CDR3nt: TGTGCCAGCAGTTACTCGAGTCCCGGGGTCGGAGAGCAGTTCTTC

j_gene: TRBJ2-3
d_gene: -
abundance: -
len: 14
v_gene: TRBV27
CDR3aa: CASRQLLAPDTQYF
CDR3nt: TGTGCCAGCAGGCAATTACTAGCACCAGATACGCAGTATTTT

j_gene: TRBJ2-2
d_gene: TRBD2
abundance: -
len: 16
v_gene: TRBV27
CDR3aa: CASSPTSGRRVGELFF
CDR3nt: TGTGCCAGCAGTCCCACTAGCGGGAGGAGAGTCGGGGAGCTGTTTTTT

j_gene: TRBJ1-2
d_gene: -
abundance: once
len: 13
v_gene: TRBV10-3
CDR3aa: CAIKGRMNYGYTF
CDR3nt: TGTGCCATCAAAGGGCGGATGAACTATGGCTACACCTTC

j_gene: TRBJ2-7
d_gene: TRBD2
abundance: -
len: 14
v_gene: TRBV5-6
CDR3aa: CASSFGGRGYEQYF
CDR3nt: TGTGCCAGCAGCTTCGGCGGGAGGGGATACGAGCAGTACTTC

j_gene: TRBJ1-2
d_gene: TRBD1
abundance: -
len: 17
v_gene: TRBV9
CDR3aa: CASSGQDRGVNNYGYTF
CDR3nt: TGTGCCAGCAGCGGTCAGGACAGGGGGGTCAATAACTATGGCTACACCTTC

j_gene: TRBJ2-2
d_gene: TRBD2
abundance: -
len: 19
v_gene: TRBV15
CDR3aa: CATSRSHGLAGGVTGELFF
CDR3nt: TGTGCCACCAGCAGATCCCACGGACTAGCGGGAGGTGTCACCGGGGAGCTGTTTTTT

j_gene: TRBJ2-7
d_gene: TRBD2
abundance: -
len: 15
v_gene: TRBV6-5
CDR3aa: CASSLFSGSQHEQYF
CDR3nt: TGTGCCAGCAGCTTGTTTAGCGGGAGTCAACACGAGCAGTACTTC

j_gene: TRBJ2-1
d_gene: -
abundance: -
len: 15
v_gene: TRBV7-9
CDR3aa: CASSPRGGAYNEQFF
CDR3nt: TGTGCCAGCAGCCCACGGGGCGGGGCCTACAATGAGCAGTTCTTC

j_gene: TRBJ2-1
d_gene: TRBD2
abundance: -
len: 17
v_gene: TRBV7-9
CDR3aa: CASSLGGGSIPYNEQFF
CDR3nt: TGTGCCAGCAGCTTAGGGGGCGGGAGTATCCCCTACAATGAGCAGTTCTTC

j_gene: TRBJ2-1
d_gene: -
abundance: -
len: 15
v_gene: TRBV5-6
CDR3aa: CATSSGLSSYNEQFF
CDR3nt: TGTGCCACCTCTTCGGGACTGAGCTCCTACAATGAGCAGTTCTTC

j_gene: TRBJ1-2
d_gene: -
abundance: -
len: 17
v_gene: TRBV10-3
CDR3aa: CAISEGIRGRSGYGYTF
CDR3nt: TGTGCCATCAGTGAGGGAATAAGGGGCAGGAGTGGCTATGGCTACACCTTC

j_gene: TRBJ2-7
d_gene: -
abundance: -
len: 16
v_gene: TRBV6-5
CDR3aa: CASSYSSGRLVYEQYF
CDR3nt: TGTGCCAGCAGTTACTCTTCAGGGAGGTTGGTGTACGAGCAGTACTTC

j_gene: TRBJ2-2
d_gene: TRBD2
abundance: -
len: 15
v_gene: TRBV28
CDR3aa: CASSKTSGFTGELFF
CDR3nt: TGTGCCAGCAGTAAGACTAGCGGGTTCACCGGGGAGCTGTTTTTT

j_gene: TRBJ1-2
d_gene: -
abundance: once
len: 15
v_gene: TRBV30
CDR3aa: CAREVLGRGDYGYTF
CDR3nt: TGTGCCCGTGAAGTTTTGGGAAGGGGCGACTATGGCTACACCTTC

j_gene: TRBJ1-2
d_gene: -
abundance: -
len: 14
v_gene: TRBV25-1
CDR3aa: CASSDPIVHYGYTF
CDR3nt: TGTGCCAGCAGTGATCCTATAGTACACTATGGCTACACCTTC

j_gene: TRBJ1-2
d_gene: -
abundance: -
len: 16
v_gene: TRBV15
CDR3aa: CATSQWETVINYGYTF
CDR3nt: TGTGCCACCAGCCAGTGGGAGACGGTGATTAATTATGGCTACACCTTC

j_gene: TRBJ2-2
d_gene: TRBD2
abundance: -
len: 16
v_gene: TRBV11-2
CDR3aa: CASSLNLAANTGELFF
CDR3nt: TGTGCCAGCAGCTTAAACCTAGCGGCAAACACCGGGGAGCTGTTTTTT

j_gene: TRBJ2-2
d_gene: TRBD1
abundance: -
len: 16
v_gene: TRBV4-1
CDR3aa: CASSHPDRAYTGELFF
CDR3nt: TGCGCCAGCAGCCACCCCGACAGGGCTTACACCGGGGAGCTGTTTTTT

j_gene: TRBJ1-1
d_gene: -
abundance: -
len: 12
v_gene: TRBV5-6
CDR3aa: CASSVGRSEAFF
CDR3nt: TGTGCCAGCAGCGTTGGGAGATCTGAAGCTTTCTTT

j_gene: TRBJ1-1
d_gene: -
abundance: -
len: 13
v_gene: TRBV28
CDR3aa: CASTPRGFGEAFF
CDR3nt: TGTGCCAGCACCCCCCGGGGGTTCGGGGAAGCTTTCTTT

j_gene: TRBJ2-1
d_gene: -
abundance: -
len: 15
v_gene: TRBV19
CDR3aa: CASNIGTSFYNEQFF
CDR3nt: TGTGCCAGTAATATCGGGACTTCCTTTTACAATGAGCAGTTCTTC

j_gene: TRBJ2-7
d_gene: TRBD2
abundance: -
len: 20
v_gene: TRBV28
CDR3aa: CATFNSDITGTSGRTHEQYF
CDR3nt: TGTGCCACCTTCAACTCTGACATTACCGGGACTAGCGGGAGAACCCACGAGCAGTACTTC

j_gene: TRBJ1-2
d_gene: -
abundance: -
len: 14
v_gene: TRBV13
CDR3aa: CASRPDTSTYGYTF
CDR3nt: TGTGCCAGCAGACCGGACACCTCTACCTATGGCTACACCTTC

j_gene: TRBJ1-4
d_gene: -
abundance: -
len: 15
v_gene: TRBV6-1
CDR3aa: CASSEWVFGNEKLFF
CDR3nt: TGTGCCAGCAGTGAATGGGTCTTTGGAAATGAAAAACTGTTTTTT

j_gene: TRBJ2-1
d_gene: -
abundance: -
len: 11
v_gene: TRBV15
CDR3aa: CATGSGPEQFF
CDR3nt: TGTGCCACCGGTAGCGGTCCTGAGCAGTTCTTC

j_gene: TRBJ2-7
d_gene: TRBD2
abundance: -
len: 16
v_gene: TRBV28
CDR3aa: CASSLPLAGEFYEQYF
CDR3nt: TGTGCCAGCAGTTTGCCCCTAGCGGGAGAGTTCTACGAGCAGTACTTC

j_gene: TRBJ1-1
d_gene: -
abundance: -
len: 13
v_gene: TRBV19
CDR3aa: CASSIGPNTEAFF
CDR3nt: TGTGCCAGTAGTATAGGCCCCAACACTGAAGCTTTCTTT

j_gene: TRBJ2-5
d_gene: TRBD2
abundance: -
len: 19
v_gene: TRBV7-9
CDR3aa: CASSLFDGTSGILQETQYF
CDR3nt: TGTGCCAGCAGCTTATTTGACGGGACTAGCGGGATCCTCCAAGAGACCCAGTACTTC

j_gene: TRBJ1-1
d_gene: -
abundance: -
len: 14
v_gene: TRBV5-1
CDR3aa: CASSWDLTGFEAFF
CDR3nt: TGCGCCAGCAGCTGGGATCTGACAGGCTTTGAAGCTTTCTTT

j_gene: TRBJ1-5
d_gene: -
abundance: -
len: 13
v_gene: TRBV30
CDR3aa: CAWSVTGNQPQHF
CDR3nt: TGTGCCTGGAGTGTAACGGGCAATCAGCCCCAGCATTTT

j_gene: TRBJ2-7
d_gene: -
abundance: -
len: 15
v_gene: TRBV27
CDR3aa: CASSPQGGLAYEQYF
CDR3nt: TGTGCCAGCAGTCCCCAGGGGGGTTTGGCCTACGAGCAGTACTTC

j_gene: TRBJ2-1
d_gene: -
abundance: -
len: 13
v_gene: TRBV27
CDR3aa: CASSYDSYNEQFF
CDR3nt: TGTGCCAGCAGTTACGACAGTTACAATGAGCAGTTCTTC

j_gene: TRBJ2-6
d_gene: TRBD1
abundance: once
len: 17
v_gene: TRBV9
CDR3aa: CASSVRQGASGANVLTF
CDR3nt: TGTGCCAGCAGCGTACGGCAGGGGGCCTCTGGGGCCAACGTCCTGACTTTC

j_gene: TRBJ2-3
d_gene: -
abundance: -
len: 15
v_gene: TRBV5-1
CDR3aa: CASSTEGWYTDTQYF
CDR3nt: TGCGCCAGCAGCACGGAGGGGTGGTACACAGATACGCAGTATTTT

j_gene: TRBJ2-7
d_gene: TRBD1
abundance: -
len: 15
v_gene: TRBV5-6
CDR3aa: CASSRSGQGYDEQYF
CDR3nt: TGTGCCAGCAGCCGCTCGGGACAGGGTTACGACGAGCAGTACTTC